This TCR beta chain was identified during a study of blood T cell repertoires in COVID-19. Original processing notes: From reference gene primer amplification, estimates of nucleated cell counts were derived. Only in-frame clones appear in the TCRdb table, and some are missing; sequencing was by immunoSEQ multiplex PCR. The DNA gave D and trimming, while V, J and clone size come from that table. The table includes some 530,000 clones, 75% to 90% detected once. The CDR3 extends over 15 amino acids. Per germline, CDR1 SGHDT and CDR2 YYEEEE. V was clipped by 1 base and J by 0 bases, with 8 bases between them.

This chain connects TRBV5-6 to TRBJ2-4; D is unresolved. Material: PBMCs or T cells enriched from blood (not recorded which). This sequence was found in a woman in her sixties or seventies who had recovered from COVID-19. The CDR3: CASSLSKLAKNIQYF. The CDR3 DNA is TGTGCCAGCAGCTTGAGTAAGCTAGCCAAAAACATTCAGTACTTC.